Presented here are 9 T cell receptor beta chains from one specimen sequenced in a study of CD8 T cells in Susac syndrome. The RNA, roughly 0.5 to 1 ug, was put through reverse transcription using random hexamers. TCRdb redid the calling of the immunoSEQ multiplex PCR reads with MiXCR, one entry per CDR3 protein. The sample lists about 300,000 distinct CDR3 sequences, 92% occurring once. The material sequenced was CD4+ T cells from PBMCs. The receptor source for this set is a human donor with multiple sclerosis.

The chain uses TRBV7-3 and TRBJ2-1; 8 bases map to TRBD1. Germline lookup yields CDR1 SGHTA and CDR2 FQGTGA. The CDR3 contains 14 residues. V lost 4 bases and J lost 5; bases outside the gene matches: 4. This chain's CDR3 is CASSSGQGHNEQFF. The CDR3 coding sequence is TGTGCCAGCAGCTCCGGACAGGGCCACAATGAGCAGTTCTTC.

The CDR3 DNA is TGCAATGTCCTGACAGGCTACTCGGCTTTCTTT. This sequence encodes CNVLTGYSAFF. J is TRBJ1-1 and V is TRBV20-1, with a possible D match to TRBD1 (6 bases). Looked up from germline, CDR1 is DFQATT and CDR2 is SNEGSKA (reference sequence). This CDR3 spans 11 amino acids.

The chain has TRBV6-2 or TRBV6-3 and TRBJ2-5; tentative D call: TRBD2 (6 bases). Trimming left V 4 bases short and J 8 bases short, with 11 bases between. This CDR3 is 12 amino acids long. Germline V gene lookup returns CDR1 MNHEY and CDR2 SVGEGT. The DNA of the CDR3 is TGTGCCAGCAGTTGGGACTTGGAAACCCAGTACTTC. As protein: CASSWDLETQYF.

The CDR3 bases are TGCGCCAGCAGCCAGGATCCTACAGGGGACGATGAGCAGTTCTTC. Translating gives CASSQDPTGDDEQFF. The V gene is TRBV5-1, the J gene TRBJ2-1, with 7 positions matching TRBD1. This CDR3 contains 15 residues. Germline assignment: CDR1 SGHRS and CDR2 YFSETQ. With 4 bases clipped from V and 8 bases from J, the junction kept 12 bases outside the gene matches.

The chain employs TRBV7-9 and TRBJ1-1; D unclear. Germline CDR1 and CDR2: SEHNR and FQNEAQ (reference sequence). Trimming removed 5 bases at V and 5 bases at J, with 12 bases between. The CDR3 length is 13 residues. The CDR3 DNA sequence: TGTGCCAGCAGCCTCGTCCCGCCTACTGAAGCTTTCTTT. Protein sequence: CASSLVPPTEAFF.

The J gene is TRBJ1-1, the V gene TRBV4-2; unclear D gene. In germline, CDR1 is LGHNA, CDR2 YNFKEQ. V dropped 1 base and J dropped 2 bases, with 5 bases sitting between them. There are 13 residues in the CDR3. In DNA form, the CDR3 reads TGTGCCAGCAGCCAAGGGGCCAACACTGAAGCTTTCTTT. Its translation is CASSQGANTEAFF.

This clonotype occurred once. V gene TRBV7-9 combines with J gene TRBJ2-3; D may be TRBD2 (6 bases). V was cut by 1 base and J by 1 base, with 9 bases left in between. CDR3 length equals 15 residues. Per the germline V gene, CDR1 is SEHNR and CDR2 is FQNEAQ (reference sequence). The CDR3 bases are TGTGCCAGCAGCTTAGGGGACTCTCGCACAGATACGCAGTATTTT. This sequence encodes CASSLGDSRTDTQYF.

The chain couples TRBV30 to TRBJ2-1; D not resolved. Trimming cost V 4 bases and J 15 bases, with 16 bases left between them. The CDR3 loop spans 11 amino acids. Germline assignment: CDR1 GTSNPN and CDR2 SVGIG (reference sequence). This CDR3 is CAWIRASSRFF. The CDR3 nucleotides are TGTGCCTGGATACGGGCGTCTTCGCGGTTCTTC. The entire variable domain, with the rest obtained from reference TRBV30 and TRBJ2-1, is as follows: SQTIHQWPATLVQPVGSPLSLECTVEGTSNPNLYWYRQAAGRGLQLLFYSVGIGQISSEVPQNLSASRPQDRQFILSSKKLLLSDSGFYLCAWIRASSRFFGPGTRLTVL.

The chain joins TRBV29-1 to TRBJ2-3; TRBD2 matches at 9 bases. The CDR3 consists of 15 residues. With 4 bases clipped from V and 6 bases from J, the junction kept 11 bases outside the gene matches. Germline assignment: CDR1 SQVTM and CDR2 ANQGSEA. The CDR3 is CSVAGGAGGRDTQYF. DNA of the CDR3: TGCAGCGTTGCGGGGGGAGCGGGGGGTAGGGATACGCAGTATTTT.